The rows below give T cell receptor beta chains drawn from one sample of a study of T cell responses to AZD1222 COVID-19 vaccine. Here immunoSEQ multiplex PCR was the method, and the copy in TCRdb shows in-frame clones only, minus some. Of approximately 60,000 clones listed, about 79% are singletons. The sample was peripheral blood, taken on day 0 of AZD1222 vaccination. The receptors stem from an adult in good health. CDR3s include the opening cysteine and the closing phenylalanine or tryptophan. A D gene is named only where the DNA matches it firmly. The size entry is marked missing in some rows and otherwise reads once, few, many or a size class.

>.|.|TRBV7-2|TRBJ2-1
CASSLEAQIYNEQFF
TGTGCCAGCAGCTTAGAAGCTCAAATCTACAATGAGCAGTTCTTC
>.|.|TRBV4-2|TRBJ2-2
CASSQTSTGELFF
TGTGCCAGCAGCCAAACTAGCACCGGGGAGCTGTTTTTT
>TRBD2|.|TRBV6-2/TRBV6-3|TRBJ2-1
CASSYGGTSGRGEQFF
TGTGCCAGCAGTTACGGGGGGACTAGCGGGAGAGGTGAGCAGTTCTTC
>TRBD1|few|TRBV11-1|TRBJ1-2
CASSIGTGANYGYTF
TGTGCCAGCAGCATCGGGACAGGGGCTAACTATGGCTACACCTTC
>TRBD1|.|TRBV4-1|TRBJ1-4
CASSQTTGGANEKLFF
TGCGCCAGCAGCCAGACGACAGGGGGCGCGAATGAAAAACTGTTTTTT
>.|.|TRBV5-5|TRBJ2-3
CASSSRQAMADTQYF
TGTGCCAGCAGCTCTCGGCAGGCCATGGCAGATACGCAGTATTTT
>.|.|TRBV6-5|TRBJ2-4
CASRNSGADIQYF
TGTGCCAGCAGGAACAGTGGGGCGGACATTCAGTACTTC
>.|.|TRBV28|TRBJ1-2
CASTPTLGNYGYTF
TGTGCCAGCACCCCGACCCTGGGAAACTATGGCTACACCTTC
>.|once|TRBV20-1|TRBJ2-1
CSATEGDEQFF
TGCAGTGCTACGGAGGGGGATGAGCAGTTCTTC
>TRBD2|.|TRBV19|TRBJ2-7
CASSISSGRAGEQYF
TGTGCCAGTAGTATCTCTAGCGGGAGGGCCGGGGAGCAGTACTTC
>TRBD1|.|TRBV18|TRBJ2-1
CASSLGTASYNEQFF
TGTGCCAGCTCACTAGGGACAGCCTCCTACAATGAGCAGTTCTTC
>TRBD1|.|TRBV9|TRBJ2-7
CASSVEGQPAYEQYF
TGTGCCAGCAGCGTAGAGGGACAGCCGGCCTACGAGCAGTACTTC
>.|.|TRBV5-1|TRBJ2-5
CASSLTMRGQETQYF
TGCGCCAGCAGCCTTACCATGAGGGGCCAAGAGACCCAGTACTTC
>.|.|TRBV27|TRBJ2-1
CASSSMARDEQFF
TGTGCCAGCAGTTCCATGGCCAGGGATGAGCAGTTCTTC
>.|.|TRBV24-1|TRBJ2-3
CATSDPKKATDTQYF
TGTGCCACCAGTGATCCCAAGAAGGCCACAGATACGCAGTATTTT
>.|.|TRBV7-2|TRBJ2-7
CASSSQPTTYEQYF
TGTGCCAGCAGCTCACAACCCACAACCTACGAGCAGTACTTC
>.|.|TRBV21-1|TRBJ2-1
CASSSRGRQRPYNEQFF
TGTGCCAGCAGCTCTAGAGGTAGACAGAGGCCCTACAATGAGCAGTTCTTC
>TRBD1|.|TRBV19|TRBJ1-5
CASSLTGGGNQPQHF
TGTGCCAGTAGCCTGACAGGGGGAGGCAATCAGCCCCAGCATTTT
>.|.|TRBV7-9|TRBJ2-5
CASSYGAQETQYF
TGTGCCAGCAGCTACGGGGCCCAAGAGACCCAGTACTTC
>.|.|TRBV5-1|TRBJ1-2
CASADAVNYGYTF
TGCGCCAGCGCGGATGCAGTTAACTATGGCTACACCTTC
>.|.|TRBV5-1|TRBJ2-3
CASSPGGVGSDTQYF
TGCGCCAGCTCCCCCGGGGGAGTGGGATCAGATACGCAGTATTTT
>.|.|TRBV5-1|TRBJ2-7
CASSLVEDHYEQYF
TGCGCCAGCAGCTTGGTTGAGGATCACTACGAGCAGTACTTC
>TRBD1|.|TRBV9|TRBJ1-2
CASSGDREPWGYTF
TGTGCCAGCAGTGGGGACAGGGAGCCCTGGGGCTACACCTTC
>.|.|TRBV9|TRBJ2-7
CASSKGVSYEQYF
TGTGCCAGCAGCAAAGGGGTTTCCTACGAGCAGTACTTC
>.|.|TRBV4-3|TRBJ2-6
CASSQQGSSGANVLTF
TGCGCCAGCAGCCAACAAGGAAGCTCTGGGGCCAACGTCCTGACTTTC
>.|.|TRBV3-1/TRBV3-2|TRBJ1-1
CASSDTTTYNTEAFF
TGTGCCAGCAGCGACACGACTACCTATAACACTGAAGCTTTCTTT
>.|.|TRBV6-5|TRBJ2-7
CASSYQRGLLYEQYF
TGTGCCAGCAGTTACCAAAGAGGACTTCTCTACGAGCAGTACTTC
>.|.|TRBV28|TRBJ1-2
CASTLPGGVGGYTF
TGTGCCAGCACCCTCCCTGGAGGGGTTGGCGGCTACACCTTC
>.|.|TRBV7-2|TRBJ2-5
CASSLSADQETQYF
TGTGCCAGCAGCTTATCAGCGGACCAAGAGACCCAGTACTTC
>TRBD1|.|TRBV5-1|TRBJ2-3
CASSPQGGTDTQYF
TGCGCCAGCAGCCCACAGGGGGGCACAGATACGCAGTATTTT
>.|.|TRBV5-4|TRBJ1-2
CASSLSPGTNYGYTF
TGTGCCAGCAGCTTGTCCCCAGGAACTAACTATGGCTACACCTTC
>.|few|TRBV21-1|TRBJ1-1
CASSKGSTEAFF
TGTGCCAGCAGCAAAGGTAGCACTGAAGCTTTCTTT
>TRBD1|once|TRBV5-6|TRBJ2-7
CASSALDRGTYEQYF
TGTGCCAGCAGCGCGTTGGACAGGGGAACCTACGAGCAGTACTTC
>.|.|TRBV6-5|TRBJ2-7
CASKGRTSYEQYF
TGTGCCAGCAAGGGCAGGACCTCCTACGAGCAGTACTTC
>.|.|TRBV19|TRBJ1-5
CASSIVPGIYSNQPQHF
TGTGCCAGTAGTATAGTTCCAGGCATTTATAGCAATCAGCCCCAGCATTTT
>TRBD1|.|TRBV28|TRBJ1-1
CASSIAGGRGSEAFF
TGTGCCAGCAGTATTGCAGGGGGTAGAGGGTCTGAAGCTTTCTTT
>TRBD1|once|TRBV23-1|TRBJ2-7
CASRPLGQGTYEQYF
TGCGCCAGCAGGCCCCTAGGACAGGGGACCTACGAGCAGTACTTC
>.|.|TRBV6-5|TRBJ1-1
CASSYSQGTEAFF
TGTGCCAGCAGTTACTCGCAGGGTACTGAAGCTTTCTTT
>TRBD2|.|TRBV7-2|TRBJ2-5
CASSLAGGWQETQYF
TGTGCCAGCAGCTTAGCGGGAGGGTGGCAAGAGACCCAGTACTTC
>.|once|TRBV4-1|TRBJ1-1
CASSQGGLGTVNTEAFF
TGCGCCAGCAGCCAAGGGGGATTGGGGACGGTGAACACTGAAGCTTTCTTT
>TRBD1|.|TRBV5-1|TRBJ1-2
CASSPNPGQRYGYTF
TGCGCCAGCAGCCCCAACCCGGGACAGCGTTATGGCTACACCTTC
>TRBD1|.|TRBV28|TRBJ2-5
CASSYMTGFRETQYF
TGTGCCAGCAGTTATATGACAGGGTTTCGGGAGACCCAGTACTTC
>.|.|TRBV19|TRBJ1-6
CASSRGGGDNSPLHF
TGTGCCAGTAGTCGGGGGGGAGGAGATAATTCACCCCTCCACTTT
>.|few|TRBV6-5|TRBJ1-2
CASSYGLTTNYGYTF
TGTGCCAGCAGTTACGGGCTTACTACTAACTATGGCTACACCTTC
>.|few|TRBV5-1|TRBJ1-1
CASSESRMNTEAFF
TGCGCCAGCAGCGAGAGTCGCATGAACACTGAAGCTTTCTTT
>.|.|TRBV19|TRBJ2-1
CASSMASYYNEQFF
TGTGCCAGTAGTATGGCTAGCTACTACAATGAGCAGTTCTTC
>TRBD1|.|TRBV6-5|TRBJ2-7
CASSDVRGLGEQYF
TGTGCCAGCAGCGATGTCAGGGGGCTAGGTGAGCAGTACTTC
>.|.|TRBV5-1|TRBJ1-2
CASSLDGYGYTF
TGCGCCAGCAGCTTGGACGGCTATGGCTACACCTTC
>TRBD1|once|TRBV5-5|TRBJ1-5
CASSWDSNQPQHF
TGTGCCAGCAGCTGGGACAGTAATCAGCCCCAGCATTTT
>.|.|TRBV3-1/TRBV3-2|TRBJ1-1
CASSQYDRQNTEAFF
TGTGCCAGCAGCCAATACGACAGACAGAACACTGAAGCTTTCTTT
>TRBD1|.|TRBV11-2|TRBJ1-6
CASSLGQGATSPLHF
TGTGCCAGCAGCTTAGGACAGGGGGCGACTTCACCCCTCCACTTT
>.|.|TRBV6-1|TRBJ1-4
CASSVGVGSRGNEKLFF
TGTGCCAGCAGTGTAGGGGTGGGGAGTAGGGGGAATGAAAAACTGTTTTTT
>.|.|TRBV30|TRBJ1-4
CAWSLPPNEKLFF
TGTGCCTGGAGTCTACCCCCTAATGAAAAACTGTTTTTT
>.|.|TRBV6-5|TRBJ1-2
CASSYSTVPQNYGYTF
TGTGCCAGCAGTTACTCGACCGTCCCTCAGAACTATGGCTACACCTTC
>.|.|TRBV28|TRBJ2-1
CASRLEYNEQFF
TGTGCCAGCAGGCTAGAGTACAATGAGCAGTTCTTC
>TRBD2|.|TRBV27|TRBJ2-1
CASRGLAGGYEQFF
TGTGCCAGCAGGGGACTAGCGGGAGGCTATGAGCAGTTCTTC
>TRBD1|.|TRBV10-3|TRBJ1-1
CAIRGQLMNTEAFF
TGTGCCATCAGGGGACAGCTCATGAACACTGAAGCTTTCTTT
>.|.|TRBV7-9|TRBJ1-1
CASTNREGQHLTEAFF
TGTGCCAGCACCAACCGCGAGGGACAACATCTGACTGAAGCTTTCTTT
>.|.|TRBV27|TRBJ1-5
CASSLRQIPSEPQHF
TGTGCCAGCAGTTTACGACAAATTCCCTCGGAGCCCCAGCATTTT